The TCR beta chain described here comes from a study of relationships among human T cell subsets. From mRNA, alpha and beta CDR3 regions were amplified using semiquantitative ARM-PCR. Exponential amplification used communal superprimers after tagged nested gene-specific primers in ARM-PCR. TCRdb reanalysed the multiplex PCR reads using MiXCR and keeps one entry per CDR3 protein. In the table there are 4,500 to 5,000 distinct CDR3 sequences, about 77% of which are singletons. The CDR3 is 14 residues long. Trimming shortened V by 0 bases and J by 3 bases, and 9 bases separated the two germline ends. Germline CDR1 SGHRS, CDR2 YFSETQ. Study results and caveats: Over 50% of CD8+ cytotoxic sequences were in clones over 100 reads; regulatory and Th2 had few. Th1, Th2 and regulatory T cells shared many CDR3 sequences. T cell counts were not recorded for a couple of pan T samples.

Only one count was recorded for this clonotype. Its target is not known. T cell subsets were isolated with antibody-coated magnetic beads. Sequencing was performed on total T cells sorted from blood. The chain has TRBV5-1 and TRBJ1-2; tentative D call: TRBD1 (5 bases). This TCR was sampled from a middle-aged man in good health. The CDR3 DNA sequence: TGCGCCAGCAGCTTGGATTGGGACCACTATGGCTACACCTTC. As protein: CASSLDWDHYGYTF.